This T cell receptor beta chain was identified in a study of shared clonotypes between healthy human individuals. The method was immunoSEQ multiplex PCR; TCRdb's version includes in-frame clones alone and lacks a portion of them. The sample records roughly 2,000,000 clones, about 95% being singletons. CD8 cells classed as naive were CD45RO-negative and positively selected for CCR7, excluding terminally differentiated effector memory CD45RA+ cells. V dropped 5 bases and J dropped 7 bases, with 18 bases sitting between them. CDR1 is SEHNR and CDR2 is FQNEAQ in the germline V gene (reference sequence). The CDR3 sequence is 15 residues long. This clone was seen just once.

The V call is TRBV7-9, the J call TRBJ2-1; D remains ambiguous. The sample was naive CD8+ T cells sorted from blood. The TCR originated in a man between 18 and 35 years old in good health. The CDR3 bases are TGTGCCAGCAGCCCGTCCGGGTTGGGCCTAAATGAGCAGTTCTTC. Its translation: CASSPSGLGLNEQFF. Looking up the rest from reference TRBV7-9 and TRBJ2-1 gives the full variable domain: DTGVSQNPRHKITKRGQNVTFRCDPISEHNRLYWYRQTLGQGPEFLTYFQNEAQLEKSRLLSDRFSAERPKGSFSTLEIQRTEQGDSAMYLCASSPSGLGLNEQFFGPGTRLTVL.